The rows below give T cell receptor beta chains drawn from one sample of a study of blood T cell repertoires in COVID-19. Profiled with immunoSEQ multiplex PCR; TCRdb holds only in-frame clones, not every one. Of more than 250,000 clones listed, 83% are singletons. The sample taken for sequencing was peripheral blood. These receptors all come from a man between 60 and 75 years old who had recovered from COVID-19. Both conserved end residues are part of each CDR3. The D gene is left open where the match is weak. Size is omitted from some rows. Given values are once, few, many or a class for expanded clones.

V	D	size	J	DNA	CDR3
TRBV11-2	.	many	TRBJ1-1	TGTGCCAGCAGCTTGGTATCGCCCAGGGGAGATAATGAAGCTTTCTTT	CASSLVSPRGDNEAFF
TRBV6-5	TRBD2	.	TRBJ2-2	TGTGCCAGCAGCCTACTAGCGGGGAACACCGGGGAGCTGTTTTTT	CASSLLAGNTGELFF
TRBV5-1	TRBD1	.	TRBJ2-7	TGCGCCAGCAGCTTGGACAGGGGCGCCGAGCAGTACTTC	CASSLDRGAEQYF
TRBV2	TRBD1	.	TRBJ1-1	TGTGCCAGCAGTGATGTCGGACAGGGGAGGACTGAAGCTTTCTTT	CASSDVGQGRTEAFF
TRBV5-6	.	.	TRBJ2-7	TGTGCCAGCAGCCCCATGTCGCGGTACGAGCAGTACTTC	CASSPMSRYEQYF
TRBV7-9	.	.	TRBJ1-4	TGTGCCAGCAGCTTAACCAAGATCCACTCAACTAATGAAAAACTGTTTTTT	CASSLTKIHSTNEKLFF
TRBV9	.	.	TRBJ1-2	TGTGCCAGCAGCGTAGCCCCTTCACGGGTTAACTATGGCTACACCTTC	CASSVAPSRVNYGYTF
TRBV7-9	TRBD1	few	TRBJ1-1	TGTGCCAGCAGCTTTAACAGGGGCATGAACACTGAAGCTTTCTTT	CASSFNRGMNTEAFF
TRBV29-1	.	.	TRBJ2-7	TGCAGCGCGGGAGGGGACAGCGGCTCCTACGAGCAGTACTTC	CSAGGDSGSYEQYF
TRBV5-1	.	.	TRBJ2-4	TGCGCCAGCAGCTTGGTTGGGGGGAGGCAAAACATTCAGTACTTC	CASSLVGGRQNIQYF
TRBV21-1	.	.	TRBJ1-4	TGTGCCAGCGGGGACAGGGGGCGCGAAAAACTGTTTTTT	CASGDRGREKLFF
TRBV7-2	TRBD2	.	TRBJ2-2	TGTGCCAGCACCCCGTCTAGCGGGAACACCGGGGAGCTGTTTTTT	CASTPSSGNTGELFF
TRBV7-2	.	.	TRBJ1-1	TGTGCCAGCAGCTTATTAGGGACACAGAACACTGAAGCTTTCTTT	CASSLLGTQNTEAFF
TRBV2	TRBD1	.	TRBJ1-4	TGTGCCAGCAAGGGGACAGGGGGGGTTCAGTTTTTT	CASKGTGGVQFF
TRBV10-3	.	.	TRBJ2-2	TGTGCCATCAGTGAGTCCGGGGGAGCCGGGGAGCTGTTTTTT	CAISESGGAGELFF
TRBV28	TRBD1	.	TRBJ1-4	TGTGCCAGCAGTACCGACAGGGGCGCCGAAAAACTGTTTTTT	CASSTDRGAEKLFF
TRBV15	.	.	TRBJ2-7	TGTGCCACCAAACGACAGCCTCTTGAAGAGCAGTACTTC	CATKRQPLEEQYF
TRBV19	TRBD2	.	TRBJ2-7	TGTGCCAGTAGTATTTCTAGCGGGGAGTACGAGCAGTACTTC	CASSISSGEYEQYF
TRBV6-6	.	few	TRBJ1-5	TGTGCCAGCAGAGAGTATAGCAATCAGCCCCAGCATTTT	CASREYSNQPQHF
TRBV11-2	TRBD2	.	TRBJ2-2	TGTGCCAGCAGCCAGGGGACTAGCCACACCGGGGAGCTGTTTTTT	CASSQGTSHTGELFF
TRBV10-3	TRBD1	.	TRBJ2-2	TGTGCCATCAGTGGCAGACAGGGAAGGGACACCGGGGAGCTGTTTTTT	CAISGRQGRDTGELFF
TRBV2	.	.	TRBJ1-5	TGTGCCAGCAGTGAAATGGCCGGGTATCAGCCCCAGCATTTT	CASSEMAGYQPQHF
TRBV6-5	.	many	TRBJ1-3	TGTGCCAGCACTCTCCTGACAGACTCTGGAAACACCATATATTTT	CASTLLTDSGNTIYF
TRBV11-2	TRBD1	.	TRBJ2-2	TGTGCCAGCAGCTTAAGGGACAGGGTCTACGGGGAGCTGTTTTTT	CASSLRDRVYGELFF
TRBV18	TRBD1	.	TRBJ2-2	TGTGCCAGCTCACCATTTCCCGGACAGGGTAACACCGGGGAGCTGTTTTTT	CASSPFPGQGNTGELFF
TRBV7-6	.	.	TRBJ2-1	TGTGCCAGCAGCTTCCGCGGGGGCCGCGGTAATGAGCAGTTCTTC	CASSFRGGRGNEQFF
TRBV19	TRBD2	.	TRBJ2-5	TGTGCCAGTAGTGCGGGACTAGCGGGATTTTTTGGCCCACAAGAGACCCAGTACTTC	CASSAGLAGFFGPQETQYF
TRBV5-4	TRBD2	few	TRBJ2-7	TGTGCCAGCCGGGGACTAGCGGGAGCCGAGCAGTACTTC	CASRGLAGAEQYF
TRBV4-2	TRBD1	.	TRBJ1-1	TGTGCCAGCAGCCAATTCGGGACAGGGAACACTGAAGCTTTCTTT	CASSQFGTGNTEAFF
TRBV11-2	.	.	TRBJ2-1	TGTGCCAGCAGCATCGGACTCGAACAGTTCTTC	CASSIGLEQFF
TRBV28	TRBD1	once	TRBJ1-4	TGTGCCAGCAGTCCACACAGGGGTCTAAGCGAAAAACTGTTTTTT	CASSPHRGLSEKLFF